These 32 T cell receptor beta chains came from one sample sequenced in a study of cytomegalovirus exposure and HLA in healthy donors (TCRdb year 2017). The library was obtained by the immunoSEQ multiplex PCR assay. For the multiplex PCR, a mixture combining 60 forward primers for TCR Vbeta segments and 13 reverse primers for TCR Jbeta segments was used. What TCRdb holds here is the immuneACCESS table cut down to in-frame rearrangements. Part of the clones is not present; checked against another copy, under half of the missing clones reflect an unresolved V gene, and the others are unexplained. The sample profile shows some 130,000 clones; approximately 80% of them were found once. The top ten constitute less than 3.5% of the sample. Material for sequencing was PBMCs. Receptors originate from a man aged 50 to 60 in good health and CMV-seronegative.

This chain joins TRBV18 and TRBJ1-1; D remains ambiguous. The ends were cut back, 5 bases at V and 3 bases at J, with 10 bases in the middle. Germline V gene lookup returns CDR1 KGHSH and CDR2 LQKENI. This CDR3 comprises 13 residues. The CDR3 region is CASSINRDTEAFF. Written as DNA, the CDR3 is TGTGCCAGCTCAATTAATCGGGACACTGAAGCTTTCTTT.

The chain recombines TRBV9 with TRBJ1-5, with D possibly matching TRBD1 (6 bases). This CDR3 spans 15 amino acids. Germline CDR1 is SGDLS and CDR2 is YYNGEE. The ends were cut back, 4 bases at V and 3 bases at J, with 14 bases in the middle. CDR3 protein: CASSQQAGANQPQHF. Written as DNA, the CDR3 is TGTGCCAGCAGCCAACAGGCAGGGGCCAATCAGCCCCAGCATTTT.

The chain combines TRBV6-5 with TRBJ2-7, with unresolved D. Trimming removed 5 bases from V and 7 bases from J, with 9 bases in between. Germline CDR1 and CDR2: MNHEY and SVGAGI. The CDR3 has 11 residues. CDR3 nucleotide sequence: TGTGCCAGCAGTCAAGCTCGGGAGCAGTACTTC. Translated, it gives CASSQAREQYF.

This rearrangement joins TRBV9 to TRBJ1-2; 7 bases align to TRBD1. Trimming cost V 4 bases and J 8 bases; bases outside gene matches: 26. The CDR3 is 19 residues long. Germline CDR1 SGDLS, CDR2 YYNGEE. Written as DNA, the CDR3 is TGTGCCAGCAGCCCCACCTCATTGCAGGAGGGACAGCCTCAGGGGGGCTACACCTTC. Its translation is CASSPTSLQEGQPQGGYTF.

The genes are TRBV7-9 and TRBJ1-1, with 7 bases identical to TRBD1. CDR3 length: 12 residues. CDR1 SEHNR and CDR2 FQNEAQ come from the germline V gene (reference sequence). V trimming: 5 bases; J trimming: 7 bases; junction bases outside the gene matches: 4. The CDR3 nucleotides read TGTGCCAGCAGCCGGACAGGTAGTGAAGCTTTCTTT. Translation gives CASSRTGSEAFF.

CDR3 in DNA: TGTGCCAGCTCACCCCCCTCGGATACGCAGTATTTT. Translated: CASSPPSDTQYF. The chain uses TRBV18 and TRBJ2-3, with D unresolved. The CDR3 sequence is 12 residues long. CDR1 is KGHSH and CDR2 is LQKENI in the germline V gene. Trimming stripped 3 bases from V and 6 bases from J, with 7 bases between.

This clone was seen just once. This rearrangement joins TRBV4-2 to TRBJ1-6, with D uncertain. With 2 bases removed from V and 5 bases from J, the gap between germline ends came to 16 bases. CDR3 size: 17 residues. The germline V gene has CDR1 LGHNA and CDR2 YNFKEQ. In nucleotides, the CDR3 is TGTGCCAGCAGCCAACCCCCTTCAGGATCTGATAATTCACCCCTCCACTTT. Translated: CASSQPPSGSDNSPLHF.

V gene TRBV15 combines with J gene TRBJ1-2; D unclear. This CDR3 region has 15 residues. Trimming removed 5 bases at V and 2 bases at J, with 15 bases between. CDR1 and CDR2 from the germline V gene are LNHNV and YYDKDF (reference sequence). CDR3 bases: TGTGCCACCAGCCTTTTTAAGCAGGCCAACTATGGCTACACCTTC. Protein: CATSLFKQANYGYTF.

This chain uses TRBV5-1 with TRBJ2-2, with 13 bases matching TRBD2. The V gene end was trimmed by 3 bases and the J gene end by 1 base; junction bases not matched to a gene: 6. This CDR3 region has 18 residues. CDR1 is SGHRS and CDR2 is YFSETQ in the germline V gene. CDR3 residues: CASSYMGLAGQNTGELFF. The CDR3 DNA reads as TGCGCCAGCAGCTATATGGGACTAGCGGGACAGAACACCGGGGAGCTGTTTTTT.

The chain couples TRBV29-1 to TRBJ1-1, with TRBD1 matching over 10 bases. Germline CDR1 is SQVTM and CDR2 is ANQGSEA. The CDR3 is 16 residues long. J was trimmed by 5 bases and V by 0 bases; bases with no gene match: 9. CDR3 bases: TGCAGCGTTGAAGATCCCCTGGGGACAGGGGCGACTGAAGCTTTCTTT. Its translation: CSVEDPLGTGATEAFF.

This rearrangement joins TRBV4-3 to TRBJ2-7; D might be TRBD1 (5 bases). Germline V CDR1 and CDR2: LGHNA, YSLEER. The CDR3 length is 15 residues. The V and J ends lost 1 base and 0 bases respectively, with 10 bases between them. Here the CDR3 DNA reads TGCGCCAGCAGCCAAGGGCTGACAGACTCCTACGAGCAGTACTTC. Translating it yields CASSQGLTDSYEQYF.

The rearrangement links TRBV29-1 to TRBJ2-1, with TRBD2 identical over 9 bases. V lost 3 bases to trimming and J lost 9 bases; unmatched junction nucleotides: 15. Germline V gene data show CDR1 as SQVTM and CDR2 as ANQGSEA. This CDR3 comprises 16 residues. CDR3 loop: CSVEVGAGGHHGEQFF. CDR3 in DNA: TGCAGCGTTGAGGTAGGCGCGGGGGGGCATCACGGTGAGCAGTTCTTC.

This sequence joins TRBV7-3 and TRBJ2-3; D may be TRBD2 (5 bases). In germline, CDR1 is SGHTA, CDR2 FQGTGA. With 5 bases removed from V and 4 bases from J, the gap between germline ends came to 13 bases. The CDR3 is made up of 14 amino acids. CDR3 amino acids: CASSLSLAADTQYF. In DNA, the CDR3 is TGTGCCAGCAGCCTTAGCCTAGCCGCAGATACGCAGTATTTT.

J is TRBJ2-3 and V is TRBV5-1; 11 positions agree with TRBD2. The V gene end was trimmed by 2 bases and the J gene end by 4 bases; junction bases not matched to a gene: 6. Germline values: CDR1 SGHRS, CDR2 YFSETQ. This CDR3 region has 16 residues. The CDR3 DNA sequence: TGCGCCAGCAGCTTTAGACTAGCGGGGTTACCAGATACGCAGTATTTT. Translated, it gives CASSFRLAGLPDTQYF.

The chain has TRBV5-1 and TRBJ2-7; tentative D call: TRBD2 (6 bases). The CDR3 loop spans 14 amino acids. Germline CDR1 SGHRS, CDR2 YFSETQ. V dropped 2 bases and J dropped 6 bases, with 15 bases sitting between them. CDR3 in amino acids: CASSLGGFRAEQYF. In nucleotides, the CDR3 is TGCGCCAGCAGCTTAGGAGGGTTCCGGGCCGAGCAGTACTTC.

This chain uses TRBV6-5 with TRBJ2-5; 9 bases match TRBD1. The J call may be wrong; the DNA end is better matched by TRBJ2-7. The CDR3 loop spans 16 amino acids. CDR1 is MNHEY and CDR2 is SVGAGI in the germline V gene. In nucleotides, the CDR3 is TGTGCCAGCAGTTACTCAACCGGGACAGGGACGCCCGAGCAGTACTTC. Translation gives CASSYSTGTGTPEQYF.

This chain connects TRBV7-9 to TRBJ2-7, with D possibly TRBD2 on 6 matching bases. The CDR3 loop spans 13 amino acids. Looked up from germline, CDR1 is SEHNR and CDR2 is FQNEAQ (reference sequence). The V end lost 2 bases, the J end lost 9 bases, and 14 bases lay between the germline ends. The CDR3 is CASSLWGEYLQYF. The CDR3 DNA sequence: TGTGCCAGCAGCTTATGGGGGGAGTACCTGCAGTACTTC. Variable domain in full (rest from reference TRBV7-9 and TRBJ2-7): DTGVSQNPRHKITKRGQNVTFRCDPISEHNRLYWYRQTLGQGPEFLTYFQNEAQLEKSRLLSDRFSAERPKGSFSTLEIQRTEQGDSAMYLCASSLWGEYLQYFGPGTRLTVT.

This chain connects TRBV4-2 to TRBJ2-3; no reliable D call. The CDR3 has 16 residues. Germline CDR1 and CDR2: LGHNA and YNFKEQ. The V gene lost 2 bases and the J gene lost 2 bases, with 14 bases spanning the gap. The CDR3 DNA reads as TGTGCCAGCAGCCAACAAGGCGGCTCCCCCACAGATACGCAGTATTTT. It yields the protein CASSQQGGSPTDTQYF.

J is TRBJ2-1 and V is TRBV19, with a tentative D call TRBD2 (5 bases). The V and J ends lost 3 bases and 6 bases respectively, with 15 bases between them. The CDR3 covers 15 residues. Germline values: CDR1 LNHDA, CDR2 SQIVND (reference sequence). CDR3 amino acids: CASSMGSSQINEQFF. CDR3 nucleotides: TGTGCCAGTAGTATGGGTTCTAGCCAGATCAATGAGCAGTTCTTC. Full variable domain (rest looked up from reference TRBV19 and TRBJ2-1): DGGITQSPKYLFRKEGQNVTLSCEQNLNHDAMYWYRQDPGQGLRLIYYSQIVNDFQKGDIAEGYSVSREKKESFPLTVTSAQKNPTAFYLCASSMGSSQINEQFFGPGTRLTVL.

The chain employs TRBV2 and TRBJ2-6; possible D gene TRBD2, 5 bases. The CDR3 contains 15 residues. Trimming removed 10 bases from V and 4 bases from J, with 17 bases in between. Germline V CDR1 and CDR2: SNHLY, FYNNEI. This CDR3 reads CATVRRTGGANVLTF. CDR3 nucleotide sequence: TGTGCCACCGTTAGGAGGACGGGGGGGGCCAACGTCCTGACTTTC. Full variable domain (rest looked up from reference TRBV2 and TRBJ2-6): EPEVTQTPSHQVTQMGQEVILRCVPISNHLYFYWYRQILGQKVEFLVSFYNNEISEKSEIFDDQFSVERPDGSNFTLKIRSTKLEDSAMYFCATVRRTGGANVLTFGAGSRLTVL.

The chain carries TRBV7-2 and TRBJ2-2; D possibly corresponds to TRBD2 (6 bases). In germline, CDR1 is SGHTA, CDR2 FQGNSA. This CDR3 contains 14 residues. The V gene lost 5 bases and the J gene lost 6 bases, with 13 bases spanning the gap. CDR3 sequence: CASSPETSSGELFF. In DNA, the CDR3 is TGTGCCAGCAGCCCCGAGACTAGTTCCGGGGAGCTGTTTTTT.

The rearrangement links TRBV18 to TRBJ1-1; no clear D. V lost 3 bases to trimming and J lost 2 bases, with 19 bases between them. The CDR3 runs 17 residues. CDR1 KGHSH and CDR2 LQKENI come from the germline V gene. The CDR3 spells CASSPIGGPLGNTEAFF. The CDR3 nucleotides are TGTGCCAGCTCACCGATAGGAGGGCCCCTGGGAAACACTGAAGCTTTCTTT.

The chain links TRBV7-2 to TRBJ2-2; the match to TRBD2 covers 9 bases. The V gene's germline CDR1 is SGHTA and CDR2 FQGNSA. The CDR3 has 15 residues. J lost 7 bases, V lost 5 bases, and 8 bases had no gene match. DNA for the CDR3: TGTGCCAGCAGCCCTGGGGGACTAGCAGACGGGGAGCTGTTTTTT. The encoded protein is CASSPGGLADGELFF. Full variable domain (outside the CDR3, taken from reference TRBV7-2 and TRBJ2-2): GAGVSQSPSNKVTEKGKDVELRCDPISGHTALYWYRQSLGQGLEFLIYFQGNSAPDKSGLPSDRFSAERTGGSVSTLTIQRTQQEDSAVYLCASSPGGLADGELFFGEGSRLTVL.

The chain is built from TRBV7-9 and TRBJ2-1; D not certain. The V end lost 4 bases, the J end lost 0 bases, and 7 bases lay between the germline ends. The CDR3 sequence is 14 residues long. Per germline, CDR1 SEHNR and CDR2 FQNEAQ (reference sequence). The CDR3 DNA follows: TGTGCCAGCAGCTATCGGAGCTCCTACAATGAGCAGTTCTTC. Protein sequence: CASSYRSSYNEQFF. Full variable domain (rest looked up from reference TRBV7-9 and TRBJ2-1): DTGVSQNPRHKITKRGQNVTFRCDPISEHNRLYWYRQTLGQGPEFLTYFQNEAQLEKSRLLSDRFSAERPKGSFSTLEIQRTEQGDSAMYLCASSYRSSYNEQFFGPGTRLTVL.

The chain has TRBV4-3 and TRBJ1-4; unclear D gene. V was trimmed by 6 bases and J by 0 bases, leaving 14 bases between them. The CDR3 runs 16 residues. CDR1 and CDR2 from the germline V gene are LGHNA and YSLEER. CDR3 sequence reads: CASSFTGITTNEKLFF. The DNA of the CDR3 is TGCGCCAGCAGTTTCACCGGGATAACAACTAATGAAAAACTGTTTTTT.

The chain is built from TRBV6-1 and TRBJ2-5, with 11 nucleotides matching TRBD2. J was trimmed by 7 bases and V by 6 bases; bases with no gene match: 4. The germline CDR1 and CDR2 sequences are MNHNS and SASEGT. The CDR3 has 13 amino acids. The CDR3 DNA follows: TGTGCCAGCAGACTAGCGGGGGTCTGGACCCAGTACTTC. It specifies CASRLAGVWTQYF.

The rearrangement links TRBV9 to TRBJ2-7; 9 bases align to TRBD1. Germline V lookup: CDR1 SGDLS, CDR2 YYNGEE. This CDR3 contains 15 residues. The V and J ends lost 4 bases and 6 bases, in that order; junction bases with no gene match: 11. CDR3 amino acids: CASSSTGQGIGEQYF. The CDR3 DNA sequence: TGTGCCAGCAGCTCCACCGGACAGGGGATCGGCGAGCAGTACTTC.

The chain carries TRBV19 and TRBJ1-6, with a possible D match to TRBD1 (6 bases). The germline V gene encodes CDR1 LNHDA and CDR2 SQIVND (reference sequence). This CDR3 is 14 amino acids long. Trimming cost V 5 bases and J 10 bases, with 15 bases left between them. The CDR3 loop reads CASSERTGHSPLHF. Written as DNA, the CDR3 is TGTGCCAGTAGTGAGCGTACAGGGCACTCACCCCTCCACTTT.

The genes are TRBV30 and TRBJ2-5; weak D call: TRBD1 (7 bases). Germline assignment: CDR1 GTSNPN and CDR2 SVGIG (reference sequence). The V end lost 2 bases, the J end lost 2 bases, and 24 bases lay between the germline ends. There are 18 residues in the CDR3. The CDR3 DNA follows: TGTGCCTGGAGTTCGGCAGGGGGGATCTTAGAGCTACAAGAGACCCAGTACTTC. It is translated as CAWSSAGGILELQETQYF.

The chain has TRBV27 and TRBJ1-5, with D unresolved. CDR3 length: 13 amino acids. The germline gives CDR1 MNHEY, CDR2 SMNVEV (reference sequence). V was cut by 4 bases and J by 5 bases, with 9 bases left in between. CDR3 nucleotide sequence: TGTGCCAGCAGTTGGGGAGCCTATCAGCCCCAGCATTTT. It is translated as CASSWGAYQPQHF.

The DNA of the CDR3 is TGTGCCAGCAGCTGGACAGAAGAGACCCAGTACTTC. Its protein product is CASSWTEETQYF. The V gene is TRBV7-8, the J gene TRBJ2-5; a possible D gene is TRBD1 (6 bases). The V gene lost 4 bases and the J gene lost 3 bases, with 6 bases spanning the gap. Germline V gene data show CDR1 as SGHVS and CDR2 as FQNEAQ. CDR3 length: 12 residues.

The chain recombines TRBV9 with TRBJ2-5; 9 bases are shared with TRBD2. Germline V gene data show CDR1 as SGDLS and CDR2 as YYNGEE. The CDR3 sequence is 14 residues long. Germline trimming cut 0 bases from V and 5 bases from J; bases unmatched to any gene: 2. The CDR3 DNA reads TGTGCCAGCAGCGTAGGACTAGCGGAGGAGACCCAGTACTTC. Translating gives CASSVGLAEETQYF.